This T cell receptor beta chain derives from a study of shared clonotypes between healthy human individuals. Regarding the study as a whole: The study found lower generation probabilities in non-shared clonotypes than in those shared by all four donors.

Only CD45RO-negative cells positively selected for CCR7 counted as naive CD8 cells, so terminally differentiated effector memory CD45RA+ cells were excluded. In germline, CDR1 is SGDLS, CDR2 YYNGEE. This CDR3 comprises 15 residues. J lost 5 bases, V lost 0 bases, and 6 bases had no gene match. A remark on this clone: The antigen remains undetermined.

Using immunoSEQ multiplex PCR, the repertoire was profiled, and TCRdb retains in-frame clones only, with some absent. The sample has around 1,900,000 clones, about 93% seen once; the top ten hold 1.5% to 2%. V usage is TRBV9 and J usage is TRBJ2-5; 8 nucleotides agree with TRBD1. Sequenced input: naive CD8+ T cells from PBMCs. The receptor comes from a man between 18 and 35 years old in good health. Some clones in this sample may be carry-over from other donors' samples. DNA of the CDR3: TGTGCCAGCAGCGTAGCCCAGGGGGCTCTGGAGACCCAGTACTTC. Amino acids: CASSVAQGALETQYF.